This T cell receptor (beta chain) is drawn from a study of blood T cell repertoires in COVID-19. Turning to the study itself: The United States, Italy and Spain supplied acute and convalescent COVID-19 samples. T cells, B-cell-depleted T cells, or PBMCs supplied cDNA or gDNA.

Germline lookup yields CDR1 SGHTA and CDR2 FQGNSA. CDR3 length: 16 residues. V dropped 4 bases and J dropped 6; count of bases not matched to a gene: 9. The table came from immunoSEQ multiplex PCR; TCRdb's copy has only in-frame clones and leaves some out. The sample yields over 110,000 clones, 81% seen once. Sequencing was performed on peripheral blood. The source is a human donor in a cohort sampled during active COVID-19. The chain has TRBV7-2 and TRBJ2-1; 10 bases align to TRBD2. The CDR3 is CASSSNLAGVVNEQFF. CDR3 bases: TGTGCCAGCAGCTCTAACCTAGCGGGAGTCGTCAATGAGCAGTTCTTC.